This T cell receptor (beta chain) stems from a study of blood T cells in healthy people across ages. Across the study: Template switching retrieved approximately one barcoded beta molecule for each two T cells. General study findings and limits: Naive T cell percentage by flow cytometry tracked strongly with beta diversity. Among T cells, TCR beta diversity per million cells dropped roughly linearly as age rose.

Donors each provided about 9.5 milliliters of peripheral blood. This clonotype appeared once. Its target is unknown. From germline, CDR1 is SGHRS and CDR2 YFSETQ. CDR3 length: 15 residues. Trimming pared 0 bases from V and 0 bases from J, leaving 9 bases between. PCR was performed a second time for about 7 to 12 cycles using a sample-barcoded 5' primer and a J-beta primer mix. Each CDR3 protein is one row after TCRdb ran MiXCR on the 5' RACE reads. The sample contains 1,300,000 or so distinct CDR3 sequences, 59% of which appear only once. The sequenced sample consisted of blood. The chain has TRBV5-1 and TRBJ1-2; no firm D call. The origin of this receptor is a man between 18 and 29 years old in good health. This CDR3 reads CASSLVVNSNYGYTF. As DNA, the CDR3 is TGCGCCAGCAGCTTGGTGGTGAACTCTAACTATGGCTACACCTTC. The entire variable domain, with the rest obtained from reference TRBV5-1 and TRBJ1-2, is as follows: KAGVTQTPRYLIKTRGQQVTLSCSPISGHRSVSWYQQTPGQGLQFLFEYFSETQRNKGNFPGRFSGRQFSNSRSEMNVSTLELGDSALYLCASSLVVNSNYGYTFGSGTRLTVV.